These T cell receptor beta chains were read from a single sample in a study of T cell responses to AZD1222 COVID-19 vaccine. Repertoires were generated with immunoSEQ multiplex PCR, while TCRdb's copy carries only in-frame clones and drops some. The sample contains some 100,000 clones, about 89% of which appear only once. The source was peripheral blood, collected on day 0 of AZD1222 vaccination. The receptors come from an adult in good health. Both conserved end residues are part of each CDR3. A D gene is named only where the DNA matches it firmly. Size values are once, few and many counts, or a class for expanded clones, and some rows have none.

>.|TRBJ1-5|.|TRBV7-8
TGTGCCAGCAGCTTCGGGGGGACATTGGCCCAGCATTTT
CASSFGGTLAQHF
>.|TRBJ1-3|.|TRBV7-6
TGTGCCAGCAGTCTTCAGGGGACCTCTGGAAACACCATATATTTT
CASSLQGTSGNTIYF
>.|TRBJ1-5|.|TRBV6-6
TGTGCCAGCAGTCAGAGGGGGGCCTGGGATAGCAATCAGCCCCAGCATTTT
CASSQRGAWDSNQPQHF
>.|TRBJ2-1|few|TRBV11-2
TGTGCCAGCAGCCCACGACTGAATGAGCAGTTCTTC
CASSPRLNEQFF
>.|TRBJ2-2|.|TRBV5-1
TGCGCCAGCAGCGGGGGGGGCGGGACCGTCGCCGGGGAGCTGTTTTTT
CASSGGGGTVAGELFF
>.|TRBJ2-3|.|TRBV5-1
TGCGCCAGCTCCTTGACGGACCGAGGGGCGCAGTATTTT
CASSLTDRGAQYF
>.|TRBJ1-1|.|TRBV29-1
TGCAGCGTTGGGCTACAGGGCTCCATGAACACTGAAGCTTTCTTT
CSVGLQGSMNTEAFF
>.|TRBJ2-3|.|TRBV3-1/TRBV3-2
TGTGCCAGCAGCCAAGCAGCCTCGAGAGATACGCAGTATTTT
CASSQAASRDTQYF
>.|TRBJ1-2|once|TRBV27
TGTGCCAGCAGTAACACAGGTCGTGATGGCTACACCTTC
CASSNTGRDGYTF
>TRBD2|TRBJ2-1|.|TRBV11-3
TGTGCCAGCTACGGGGAACTAGCGGGAGGCCTTTACAATGAGCAGTTCTTC
CASYGELAGGLYNEQFF
>.|TRBJ2-5|.|TRBV18
TGTGCCAGCTCACCTTACGCTGGGGCTGAAGAGACCCAGTACTTC
CASSPYAGAEETQYF
>TRBD1|TRBJ1-1|.|TRBV29-1
TGCAGCGTTGCGGGACAGATGAACACTGAAGCTTTCTTT
CSVAGQMNTEAFF
>.|TRBJ1-5|.|TRBV3-1/TRBV3-2
TGTGCCAGCAGCCAGTGGGGGGGCAATCAGCCCCAGCATTTT
CASSQWGGNQPQHF
>.|TRBJ1-5|few|TRBV3-1/TRBV3-2
TGTGCCAGCAGCCAAGATAATGTGGGGGGGTCCAGCAATCAGCCCCAGCATTTT
CASSQDNVGGSSNQPQHF
>.|TRBJ2-7|.|TRBV6-5
TGTGCCAGCCGAGAGGGGGGGTCCTACGAGCAGTACTTC
CASREGGSYEQYF
>.|TRBJ2-1|.|TRBV29-1
TGCAGCGCACGGGGGCCCGCGGGGGATCCCTACAGTGAGCAGTTCTTC
CSARGPAGDPYSEQFF
>.|TRBJ1-2|.|TRBV29-1
TGCAGCGTCTCTGCACAGGGAGGTGGCTACACCTTC
CSVSAQGGGYTF
>.|TRBJ1-3|.|TRBV30
TGTGCCTGGAGCGGTCTCTCTGGAAACACCATATATTTT
CAWSGLSGNTIYF
>.|TRBJ1-2|.|TRBV29-1
TGCAGCGTTTCGGGCAGCTCCTACTATGGCTACACCTTC
CSVSGSSYYGYTF
>.|TRBJ2-1|.|TRBV7-2
TGTGCCAGCAGCTCCTCCGGGACCGCTATCTACAATGAGCAGTTCTTC
CASSSSGTAIYNEQFF
>.|TRBJ2-1|.|TRBV7-7
TGTGCCAGCAGCCGGGTGGAGGGCCCGATAACTTCCTACAATGAGCAGTTCTTC
CASSRVEGPITSYNEQFF
>.|TRBJ1-6|.|TRBV11-1
TGTGCCAGCAGCTTGGACGGGGGGAATTCACCCCTCCACTTT
CASSLDGGNSPLHF
>TRBD1|TRBJ1-6|.|TRBV28
TGTGCCAGCAGTTCGAGTATACGGGACAGGGGCTATGATTCACCCCTCCACTTT
CASSSSIRDRGYDSPLHF
>.|TRBJ1-1|few|TRBV5-1
TGCGCCAGCAGCTTGGAGCGGGCGGATACTGAAGCTTTCTTT
CASSLERADTEAFF
>.|TRBJ1-6|.|TRBV2
TGTGCCAGCAGTCCTTGGACCGCCGGTAATTCACCCCTCCACTTT
CASSPWTAGNSPLHF
>.|TRBJ1-5|.|TRBV7-2
TGTGCCAGCAGCCCGACTCAGGATCAGCCCCAGCATTTT
CASSPTQDQPQHF
>TRBD1|TRBJ1-6|.|TRBV9
TGTGCCAGCAGCGAGGACCCGGGACAGGGGCCTTCACCCCTCCACTTT
CASSEDPGQGPSPLHF
>TRBD1|TRBJ2-1|.|TRBV19
TGTGCCAGTAGTACGAGGGGACAGGGGCACAATGAGCAGTTCTTC
CASSTRGQGHNEQFF
>TRBD1|TRBJ2-1|.|TRBV11-3
TGTGCCAGCAGCCCGACAGGGGTTGGTGAGCAGTTCTTC
CASSPTGVGEQFF
>TRBD1|TRBJ1-4|.|TRBV19
TGTGCCAGTAGGACAGGGGCAACTAATGAAAAACTGTTTTTT
CASRTGATNEKLFF
>TRBD2|TRBJ2-4|.|TRBV4-1
TGCGCCAGCAGCCAAGTCACTAGCGGGATAATCGGAGCCAAAAACATTCAGTACTTC
CASSQVTSGIIGAKNIQYF
>.|TRBJ2-7|.|TRBV6-5
TGTGCCAGCACAGGGGTGATCTACGAGCAGTACTTC
CASTGVIYEQYF
>.|TRBJ1-1|.|TRBV2
TGTGCCAGCAGTCCTTTAACAGGGTTAACCCTCTGGACTGAAGCTTTCTTT
CASSPLTGLTLWTEAFF
>.|TRBJ1-1|.|TRBV30
TGTGCCTGGAGTGTAGGGTACTTTGAAGCTTTCTTT
CAWSVGYFEAFF
>.|TRBJ2-3|once|TRBV11-3
TGTGCCAGCAGCCCAATTAATTCGGGTGGCGTTAATACGCAGTATTTT
CASSPINSGGVNTQYF
>.|TRBJ1-1|.|TRBV29-1
TGCAGCGTTCAGGAATCCATGAACACTGAAGCTTTCTTT
CSVQESMNTEAFF
>.|TRBJ1-1|.|TRBV29-1
TGCAGCGTGCGGACGGGGGAGACTGAAGCTTTCTTT
CSVRTGETEAFF
>.|TRBJ2-5|.|TRBV6-5
TGTGCCAGCAGTTACAATACAGGTCCGGAGACCCAGTACTTC
CASSYNTGPETQYF
>TRBD1|TRBJ2-3|once|TRBV6-2/TRBV6-3
TGTGCCAGCAGTTACTGGTGGACAGGGAGTACAGATACGCAGTATTTT
CASSYWWTGSTDTQYF
>.|TRBJ2-2|.|TRBV11-2
TGTGCCAGCAGCTTGGAGGGTATTACCGGGGAGCTGTTTTTT
CASSLEGITGELFF
>.|TRBJ1-1|.|TRBV19
TGTGCCAGTAGTATACTACAGGGCGGGGAAGCTTTCTTT
CASSILQGGEAFF
>.|TRBJ1-2|.|TRBV29-1
TGCAGTGGGGGGGACGACTATGGCTACACCTTC
CSGGDDYGYTF
>.|TRBJ1-1|.|TRBV6-8
TGTGCCAGCAGCACCCGACAGGTCGTGAACACTGAAGCTTTCTTT
CASSTRQVVNTEAFF
>TRBD1|TRBJ1-1|.|TRBV6-5
TGTGCCAGCAGACTACTAGGGACAGGGAGCACTGAAGCTTTCTTT
CASRLLGTGSTEAFF
>.|TRBJ2-5|.|TRBV2
TGTGCCAGCAGCCGCTCCCTAGACAGAAATTGGCCTGAGACCCAGTACTTC
CASSRSLDRNWPETQYF
>TRBD2|TRBJ2-3|.|TRBV4-1
TGCGCCAGCAGCCAAGCCGCTAGCGGGGGGGCAGATACGCAGTATTTT
CASSQAASGGADTQYF